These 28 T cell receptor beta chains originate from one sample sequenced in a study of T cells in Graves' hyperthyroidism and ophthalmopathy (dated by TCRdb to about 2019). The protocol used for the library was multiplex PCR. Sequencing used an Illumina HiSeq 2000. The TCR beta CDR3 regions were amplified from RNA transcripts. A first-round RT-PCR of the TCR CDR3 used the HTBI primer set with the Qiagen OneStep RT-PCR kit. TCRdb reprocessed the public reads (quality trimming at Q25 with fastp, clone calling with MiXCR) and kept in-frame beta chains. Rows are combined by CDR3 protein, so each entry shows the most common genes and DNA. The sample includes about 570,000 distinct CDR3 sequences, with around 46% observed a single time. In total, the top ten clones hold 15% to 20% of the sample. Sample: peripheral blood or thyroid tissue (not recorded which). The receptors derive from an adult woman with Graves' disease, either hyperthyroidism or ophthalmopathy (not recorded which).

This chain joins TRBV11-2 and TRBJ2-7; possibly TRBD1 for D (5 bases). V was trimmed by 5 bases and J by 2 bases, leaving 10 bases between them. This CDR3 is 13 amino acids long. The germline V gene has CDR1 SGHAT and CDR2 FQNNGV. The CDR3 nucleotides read TGTGCCAGCAGCGCGGTCAGGGCCTACGAGCAGTACTTC. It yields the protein CASSAVRAYEQYF.

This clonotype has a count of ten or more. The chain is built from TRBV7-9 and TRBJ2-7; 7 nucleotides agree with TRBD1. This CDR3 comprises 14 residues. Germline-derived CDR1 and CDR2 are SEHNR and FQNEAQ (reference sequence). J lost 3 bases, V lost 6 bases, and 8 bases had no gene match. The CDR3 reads CASRSQDRDYEQYF. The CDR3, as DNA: TGTGCCAGCAGGTCCCAAGACAGGGACTACGAGCAGTACTTC.

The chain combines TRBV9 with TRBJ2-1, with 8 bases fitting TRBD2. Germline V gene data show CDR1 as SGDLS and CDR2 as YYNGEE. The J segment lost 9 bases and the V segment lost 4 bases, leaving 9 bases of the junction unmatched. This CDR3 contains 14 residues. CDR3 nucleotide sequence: TGTGCCAGCAGCATGCGGGGGGTAAACACTGAGCAGTTCTTC. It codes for CASSMRGVNTEQFF. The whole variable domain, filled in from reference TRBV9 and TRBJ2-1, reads DSGVTQTPKHLITATGQRVTLRCSPRSGDLSVYWYQQSLDQGLQFLIQYYNGEERAKGNILERFSAQQFPDLHSELNLSSLELGDSALYFCASSMRGVNTEQFFGPGTRLTVL.

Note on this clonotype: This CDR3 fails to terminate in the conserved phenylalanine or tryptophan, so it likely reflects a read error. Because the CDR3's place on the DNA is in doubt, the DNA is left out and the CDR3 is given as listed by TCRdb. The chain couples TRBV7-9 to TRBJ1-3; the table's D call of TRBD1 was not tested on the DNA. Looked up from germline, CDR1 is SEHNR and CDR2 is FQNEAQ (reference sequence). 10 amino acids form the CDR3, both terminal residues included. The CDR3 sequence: CASSSGTFDY.

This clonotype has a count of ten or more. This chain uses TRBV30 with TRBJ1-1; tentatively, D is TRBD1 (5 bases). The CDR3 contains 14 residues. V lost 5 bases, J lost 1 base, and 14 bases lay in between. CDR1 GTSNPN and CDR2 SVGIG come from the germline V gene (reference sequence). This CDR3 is CAWSRDFRNTEAFF. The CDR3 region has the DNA TGTGCCTGGTCCAGGGACTTTCGGAACACTGAAGCTTTCTTT.

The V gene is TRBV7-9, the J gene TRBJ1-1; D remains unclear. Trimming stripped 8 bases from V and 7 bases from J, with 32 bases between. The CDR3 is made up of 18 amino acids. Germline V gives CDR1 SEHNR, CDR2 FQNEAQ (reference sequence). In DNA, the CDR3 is TGTGCCAGCGGGCCGACTGGCGTTGGTGGAGAGCATGCCCTTGAAGCTTTCTTT. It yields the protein CASGPTGVGGEHALEAFF.

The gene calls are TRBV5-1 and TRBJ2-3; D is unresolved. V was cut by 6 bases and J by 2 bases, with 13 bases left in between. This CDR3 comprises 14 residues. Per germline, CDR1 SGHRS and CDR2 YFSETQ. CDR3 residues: CASTLERATDTQYF. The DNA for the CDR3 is TGCGCCAGCACCCTGGAGCGAGCCACAGATACGCAGTATTTT.

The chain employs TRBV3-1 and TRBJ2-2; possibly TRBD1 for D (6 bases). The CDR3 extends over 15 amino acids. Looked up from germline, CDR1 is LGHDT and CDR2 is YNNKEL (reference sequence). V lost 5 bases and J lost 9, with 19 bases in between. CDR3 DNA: TGTGCCAGCAGCAGGGACATCCAGGACCAGAGGGAGCTGTTTTTT. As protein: CASSRDIQDQRELFF.

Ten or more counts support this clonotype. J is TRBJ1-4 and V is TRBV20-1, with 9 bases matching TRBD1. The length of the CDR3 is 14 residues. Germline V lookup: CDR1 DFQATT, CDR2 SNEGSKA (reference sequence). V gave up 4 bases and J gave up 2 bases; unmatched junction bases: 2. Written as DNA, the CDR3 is TGCAGTGCTAAAGGGACAGGGACTAATGAAAAACTGTTTTTT. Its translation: CSAKGTGTNEKLFF.

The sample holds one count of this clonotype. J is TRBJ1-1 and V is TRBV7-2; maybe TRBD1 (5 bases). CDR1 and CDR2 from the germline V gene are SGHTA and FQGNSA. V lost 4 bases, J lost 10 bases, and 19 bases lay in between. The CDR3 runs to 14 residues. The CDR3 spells CASSSSGQGFGAFF. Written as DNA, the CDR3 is TGTGCCAGCAGCTCGTCGGGCCAGGGCTTTGGAGCTTTCTTT.

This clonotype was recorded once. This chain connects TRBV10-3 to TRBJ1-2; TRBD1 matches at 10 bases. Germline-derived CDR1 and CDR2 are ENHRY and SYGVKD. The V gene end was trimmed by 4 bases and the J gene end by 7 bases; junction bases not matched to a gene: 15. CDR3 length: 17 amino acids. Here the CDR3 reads CAISGRDIPGQGFGYTF. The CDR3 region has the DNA TGTGCCATCAGTGGACGTGACATACCGGGACAGGGGTTTGGCTACACCTTC.

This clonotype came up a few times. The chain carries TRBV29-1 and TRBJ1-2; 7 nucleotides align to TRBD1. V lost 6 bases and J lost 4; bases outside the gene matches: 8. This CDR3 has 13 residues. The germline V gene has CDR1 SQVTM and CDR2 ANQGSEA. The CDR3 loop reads CSVGGTGAYGYTF. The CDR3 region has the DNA TGCAGCGTGGGTGGTACAGGGGCCTATGGCTACACCTTC.

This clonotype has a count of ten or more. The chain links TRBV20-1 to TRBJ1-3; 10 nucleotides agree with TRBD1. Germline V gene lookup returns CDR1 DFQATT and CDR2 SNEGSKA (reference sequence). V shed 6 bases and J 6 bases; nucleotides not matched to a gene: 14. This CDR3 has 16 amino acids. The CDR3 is CSAKPGSGQGTNTIYF. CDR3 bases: TGCAGTGCAAAACCAGGTTCGGGACAGGGGACAAACACCATATATTTT.

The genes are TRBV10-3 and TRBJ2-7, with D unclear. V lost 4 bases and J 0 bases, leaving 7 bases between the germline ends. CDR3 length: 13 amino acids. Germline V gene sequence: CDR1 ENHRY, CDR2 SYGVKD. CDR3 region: CAISASTSYEQYF. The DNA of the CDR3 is TGTGCCATCAGTGCTAGTACCTCCTACGAGCAGTACTTC.

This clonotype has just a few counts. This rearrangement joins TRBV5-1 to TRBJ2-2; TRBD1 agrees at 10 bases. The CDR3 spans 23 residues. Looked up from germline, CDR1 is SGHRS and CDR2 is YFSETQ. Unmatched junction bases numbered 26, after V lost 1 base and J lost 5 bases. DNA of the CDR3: TGCGCCAGCAGCTTGCGTCGGCCGCGGACAGGGGGACCCCAAAGCTTCAAAACCGGGGAGCTGTTTTTT. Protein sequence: CASSLRRPRTGGPQSFKTGELFF.

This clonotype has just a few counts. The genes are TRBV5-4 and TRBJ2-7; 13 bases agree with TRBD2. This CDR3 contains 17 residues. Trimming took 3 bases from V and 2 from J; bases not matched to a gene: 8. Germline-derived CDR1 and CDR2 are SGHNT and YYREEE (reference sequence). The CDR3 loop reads CASSSGLAGETPYEQYF. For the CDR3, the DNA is TGTGCCAGCAGCTCCGGACTAGCGGGAGAGACCCCCTACGAGCAGTACTTC.

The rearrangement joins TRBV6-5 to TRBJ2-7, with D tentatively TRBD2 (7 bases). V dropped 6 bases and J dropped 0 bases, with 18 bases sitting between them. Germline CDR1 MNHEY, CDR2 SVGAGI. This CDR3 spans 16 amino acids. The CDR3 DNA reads TGTGCCAGCAGACTAAGCGGGACATTTAGCTCCTACGAGCAGTACTTC. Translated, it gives CASRLSGTFSSYEQYF.

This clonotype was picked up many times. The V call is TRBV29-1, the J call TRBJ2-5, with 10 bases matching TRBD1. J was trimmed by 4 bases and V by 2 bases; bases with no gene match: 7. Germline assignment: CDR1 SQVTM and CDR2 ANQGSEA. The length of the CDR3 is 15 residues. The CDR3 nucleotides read TGCAGCGTTGAATATGGACAGGGGGGAGTAGAGACCCAGTACTTC. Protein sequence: CSVEYGQGGVETQYF.

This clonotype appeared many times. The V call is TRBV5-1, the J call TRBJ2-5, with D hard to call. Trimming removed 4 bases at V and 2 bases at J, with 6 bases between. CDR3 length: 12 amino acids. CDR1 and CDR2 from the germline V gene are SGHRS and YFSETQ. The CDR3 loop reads CASSQIQETQYF. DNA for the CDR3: TGCGCCAGCAGCCAAATTCAAGAGACCCAGTACTTC.

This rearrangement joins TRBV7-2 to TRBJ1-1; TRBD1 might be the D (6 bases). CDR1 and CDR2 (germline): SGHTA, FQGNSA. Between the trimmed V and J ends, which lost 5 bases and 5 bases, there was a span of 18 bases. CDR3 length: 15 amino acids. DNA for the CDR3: TGTGCCAGCAGCGCGAGAACAGGGTCTTGGACTGAAGCTTTCTTT. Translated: CASSARTGSWTEAFF.

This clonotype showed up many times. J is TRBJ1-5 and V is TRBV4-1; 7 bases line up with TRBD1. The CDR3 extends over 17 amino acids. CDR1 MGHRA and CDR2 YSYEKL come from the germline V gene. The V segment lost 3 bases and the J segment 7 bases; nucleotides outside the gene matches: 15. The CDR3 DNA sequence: TGCGCCAGCAGCCAGGCGCGATTAGGGGGCGGATTACAGCCCCAGCATTTT. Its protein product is CASSQARLGGGLQPQHF.

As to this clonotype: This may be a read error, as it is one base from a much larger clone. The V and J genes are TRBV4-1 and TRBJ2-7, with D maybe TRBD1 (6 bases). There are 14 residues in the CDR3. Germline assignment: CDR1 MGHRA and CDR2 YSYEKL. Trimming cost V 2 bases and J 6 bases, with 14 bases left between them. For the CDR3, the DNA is TGCGCCAGCAGCCAAACCAGGGGAAACTGCGAGCAGTACTTC. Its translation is CASSQTRGNCEQYF.

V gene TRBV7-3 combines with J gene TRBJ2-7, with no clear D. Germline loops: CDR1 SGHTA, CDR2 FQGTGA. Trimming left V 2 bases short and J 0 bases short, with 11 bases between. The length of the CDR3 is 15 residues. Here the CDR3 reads CASSLFGVGSYEQYF. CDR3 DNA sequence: TGTGCCAGCAGCTTATTTGGGGTTGGCTCCTACGAGCAGTACTTC.

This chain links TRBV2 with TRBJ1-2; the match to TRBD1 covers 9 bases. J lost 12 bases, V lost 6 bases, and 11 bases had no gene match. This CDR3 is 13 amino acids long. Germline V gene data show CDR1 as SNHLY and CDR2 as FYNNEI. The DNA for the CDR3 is TGTGCCAGCAGCGGGACAGGGTTGCAGTGGAACACCTTC. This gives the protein CASSGTGLQWNTF.

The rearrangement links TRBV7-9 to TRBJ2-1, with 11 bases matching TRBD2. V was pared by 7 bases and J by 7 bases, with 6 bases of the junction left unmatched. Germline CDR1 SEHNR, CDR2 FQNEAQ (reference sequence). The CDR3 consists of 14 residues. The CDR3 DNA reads TGTGCCAGCAAGGCACTAGCGGGAGAAAATGAGCAGTTCTTC. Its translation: CASKALAGENEQFF.

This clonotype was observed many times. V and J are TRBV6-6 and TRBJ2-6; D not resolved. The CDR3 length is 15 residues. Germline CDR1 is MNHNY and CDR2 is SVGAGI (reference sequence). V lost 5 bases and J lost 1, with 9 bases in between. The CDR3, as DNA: TGTGCCAGCAGTAGGCGAGCGTCTGGGGCCAACGTCCTGACTTTC. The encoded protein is CASSRRASGANVLTF.

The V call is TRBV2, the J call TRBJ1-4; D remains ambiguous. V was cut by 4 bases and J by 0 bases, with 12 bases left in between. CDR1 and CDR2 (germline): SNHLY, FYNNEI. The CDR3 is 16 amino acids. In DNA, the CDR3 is TGTGCCAGCAGTGGTCAGATAACAGCAACTAATGAAAAACTGTTTTTT. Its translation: CASSGQITATNEKLFF.

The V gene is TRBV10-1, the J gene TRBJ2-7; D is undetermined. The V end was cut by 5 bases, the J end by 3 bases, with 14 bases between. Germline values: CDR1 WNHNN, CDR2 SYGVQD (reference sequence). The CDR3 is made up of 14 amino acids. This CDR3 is CASSRAANHYEQYF. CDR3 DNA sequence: TGCGCCAGCAGTAGGGCAGCCAACCACTACGAGCAGTACTTC.